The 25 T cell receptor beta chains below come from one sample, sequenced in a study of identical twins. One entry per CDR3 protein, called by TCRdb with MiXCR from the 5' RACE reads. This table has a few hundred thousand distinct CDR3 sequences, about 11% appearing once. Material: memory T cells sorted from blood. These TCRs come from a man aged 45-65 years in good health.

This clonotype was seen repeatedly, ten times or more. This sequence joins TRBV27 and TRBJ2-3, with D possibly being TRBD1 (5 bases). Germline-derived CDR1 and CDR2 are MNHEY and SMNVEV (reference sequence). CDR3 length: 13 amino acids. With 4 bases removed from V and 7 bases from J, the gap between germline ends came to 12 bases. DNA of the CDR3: TGTGCCAGCAGTTCCCGGACACCATATACGCAGTATTTT. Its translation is CASSSRTPYTQYF.

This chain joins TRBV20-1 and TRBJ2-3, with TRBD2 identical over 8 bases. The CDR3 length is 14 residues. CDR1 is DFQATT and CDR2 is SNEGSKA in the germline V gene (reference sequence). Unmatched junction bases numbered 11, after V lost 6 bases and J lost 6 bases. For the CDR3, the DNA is TGCAGTGCCCGGACAGCGGGAGTTGGGGATACGCAGTATTTT. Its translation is CSARTAGVGDTQYF.

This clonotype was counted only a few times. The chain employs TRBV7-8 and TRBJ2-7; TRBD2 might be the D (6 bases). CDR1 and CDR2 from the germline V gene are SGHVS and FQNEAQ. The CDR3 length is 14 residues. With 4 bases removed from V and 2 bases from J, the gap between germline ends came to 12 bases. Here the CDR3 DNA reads TGTGCCAGCAGCTCCACTAGCTGGGCCTACGAGCAGTACTTC. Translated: CASSSTSWAYEQYF.

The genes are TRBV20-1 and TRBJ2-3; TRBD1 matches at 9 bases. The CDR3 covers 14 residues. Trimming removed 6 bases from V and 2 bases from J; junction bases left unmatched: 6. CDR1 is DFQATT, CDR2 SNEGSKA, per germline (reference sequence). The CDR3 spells CSAAGTGYTDTQYF. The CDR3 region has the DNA TGCAGTGCGGCCGGGACAGGGTACACAGATACGCAGTATTTT.

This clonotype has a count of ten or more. CDR3 nucleotide sequence: TGCGCCAGCAGCCAGTCCCCGCCAGGGGGTGAAAAACTGTTTTTT. Encoded protein: CASSQSPPGGEKLFF. The gene calls are TRBV4-1 and TRBJ1-4; 7 bases line up with TRBD1. Unmatched junction bases numbered 8, after V lost 3 bases and J lost 7 bases. In germline, CDR1 is MGHRA, CDR2 YSYEKL. There are 15 residues in the CDR3.

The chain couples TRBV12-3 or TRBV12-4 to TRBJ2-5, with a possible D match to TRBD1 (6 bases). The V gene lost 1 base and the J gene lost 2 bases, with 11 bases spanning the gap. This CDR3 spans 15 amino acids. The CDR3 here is CASSLVGTKQETQYF. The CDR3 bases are TGTGCCAGCAGTTTAGTGGGGACAAAACAAGAGACCCAGTACTTC.

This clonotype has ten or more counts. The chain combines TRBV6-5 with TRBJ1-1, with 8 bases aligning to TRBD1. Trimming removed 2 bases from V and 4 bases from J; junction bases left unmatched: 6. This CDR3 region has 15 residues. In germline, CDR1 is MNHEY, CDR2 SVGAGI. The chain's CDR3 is CASSYERTGRTEAFF. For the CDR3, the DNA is TGTGCCAGCAGTTACGAAAGGACAGGGCGCACTGAAGCTTTCTTT.

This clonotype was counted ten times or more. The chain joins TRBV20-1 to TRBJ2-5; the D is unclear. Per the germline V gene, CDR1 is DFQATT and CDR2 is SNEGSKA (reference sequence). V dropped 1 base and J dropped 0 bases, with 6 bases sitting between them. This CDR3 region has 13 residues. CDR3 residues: CSARGVDQETQYF. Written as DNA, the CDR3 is TGCAGTGCTAGAGGCGTGGACCAAGAGACCCAGTACTTC.

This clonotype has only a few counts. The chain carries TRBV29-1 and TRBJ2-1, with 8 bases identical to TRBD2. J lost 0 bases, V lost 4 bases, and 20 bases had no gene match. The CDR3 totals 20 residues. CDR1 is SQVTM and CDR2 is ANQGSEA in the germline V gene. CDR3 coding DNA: TGCAGCGTTGTGGGGATTAGCGGGATGCGCGATAGGGGCTCCTACAATGAGCAGTTCTTC. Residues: CSVVGISGMRDRGSYNEQFF.

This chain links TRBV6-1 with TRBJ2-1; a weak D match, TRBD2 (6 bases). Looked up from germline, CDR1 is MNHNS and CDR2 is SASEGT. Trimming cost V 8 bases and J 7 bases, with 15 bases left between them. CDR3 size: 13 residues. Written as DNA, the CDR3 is TGTGCCAGCCCTAGCGACTTGGGGAATGAGCAGTTCTTC. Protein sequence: CASPSDLGNEQFF.

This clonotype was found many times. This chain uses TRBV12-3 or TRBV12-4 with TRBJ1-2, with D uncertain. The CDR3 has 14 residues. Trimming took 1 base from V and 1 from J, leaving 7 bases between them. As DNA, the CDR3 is TGTGCCAGCAGTTTAGGGCAGTATAACTATGGCTACACCTTC. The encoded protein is CASSLGQYNYGYTF.

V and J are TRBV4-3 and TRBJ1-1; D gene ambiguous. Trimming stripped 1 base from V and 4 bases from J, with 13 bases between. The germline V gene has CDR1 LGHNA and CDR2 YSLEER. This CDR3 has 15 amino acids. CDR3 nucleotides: TGCGCCAGCAGCCAAGTTTCACAAGCGGGCACTGAAGCTTTCTTT. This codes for CASSQVSQAGTEAFF.

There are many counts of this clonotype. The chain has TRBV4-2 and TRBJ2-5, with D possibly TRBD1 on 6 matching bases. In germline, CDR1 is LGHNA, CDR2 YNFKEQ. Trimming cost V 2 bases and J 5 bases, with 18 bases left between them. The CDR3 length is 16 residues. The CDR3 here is CASSQTPNRERETQYF. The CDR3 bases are TGTGCCAGCAGCCAAACCCCCAACAGGGAGCGGGAGACCCAGTACTTC.

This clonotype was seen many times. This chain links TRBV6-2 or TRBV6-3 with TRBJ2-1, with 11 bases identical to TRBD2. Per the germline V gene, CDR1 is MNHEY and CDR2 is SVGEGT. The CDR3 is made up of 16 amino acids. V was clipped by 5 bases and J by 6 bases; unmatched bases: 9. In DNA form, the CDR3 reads TGTGCCAGCAGTCAGCTTAGCGGGAGGGCCGGCAATGAGCAGTTCTTC. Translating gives CASSQLSGRAGNEQFF.

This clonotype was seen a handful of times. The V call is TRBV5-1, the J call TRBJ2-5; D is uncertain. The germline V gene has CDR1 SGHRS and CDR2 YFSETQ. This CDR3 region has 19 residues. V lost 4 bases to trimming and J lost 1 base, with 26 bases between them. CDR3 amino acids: CASSPSIRSRLRIQETQYF. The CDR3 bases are TGCGCCAGCAGCCCGTCGATCCGCAGCAGGCTAAGGATCCAAGAGACCCAGTACTTC.

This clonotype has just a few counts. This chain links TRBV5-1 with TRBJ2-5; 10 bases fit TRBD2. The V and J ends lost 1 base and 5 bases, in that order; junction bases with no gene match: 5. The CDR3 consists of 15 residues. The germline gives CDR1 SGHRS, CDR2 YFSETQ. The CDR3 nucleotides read TGCGCCAGCAGCTTGAGCGGGGGGGCCTGGGAGACCCAGTACTTC. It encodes CASSLSGGAWETQYF.

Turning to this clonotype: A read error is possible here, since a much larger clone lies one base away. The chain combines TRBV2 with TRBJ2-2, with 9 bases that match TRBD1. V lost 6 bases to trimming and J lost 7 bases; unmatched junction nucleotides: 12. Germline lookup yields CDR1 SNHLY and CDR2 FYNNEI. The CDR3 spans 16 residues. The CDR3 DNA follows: TGTGCCAGCAGATCGACAGGGGGGAGGCACAACGGGGAGCTGTTTTTT. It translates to CASRSTGGRHNGELFF.

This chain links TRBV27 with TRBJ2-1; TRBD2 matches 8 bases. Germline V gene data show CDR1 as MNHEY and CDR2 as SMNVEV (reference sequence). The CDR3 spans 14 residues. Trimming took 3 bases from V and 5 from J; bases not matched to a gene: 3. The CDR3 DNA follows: TGTGCCAGCAGTTTCCGCGGGGGGAACAATGAGCAGTTCTTC. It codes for CASSFRGGNNEQFF.

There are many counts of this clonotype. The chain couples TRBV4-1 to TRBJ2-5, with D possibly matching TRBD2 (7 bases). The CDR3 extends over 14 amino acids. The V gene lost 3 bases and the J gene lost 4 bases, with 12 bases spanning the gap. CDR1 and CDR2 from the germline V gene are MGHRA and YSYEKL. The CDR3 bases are TGCGCCAGCAGCCAGGGGGGGGGGCCAGAGACCCAGTACTTC. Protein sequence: CASSQGGGPETQYF.

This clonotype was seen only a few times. For the CDR3, the DNA is TGTGCCAGTAGTATAGGGGAGGGGGACTACAATGAGCAGTTCTTC. Protein product: CASSIGEGDYNEQFF. The chain has TRBV19 and TRBJ2-1; TRBD2 might be the D (7 bases). CDR3 length equals 15 residues. The V end lost 1 base, the J end lost 3 bases, and 10 bases lay between the germline ends. Germline V gene sequence: CDR1 LNHDA, CDR2 SQIVND (reference sequence).

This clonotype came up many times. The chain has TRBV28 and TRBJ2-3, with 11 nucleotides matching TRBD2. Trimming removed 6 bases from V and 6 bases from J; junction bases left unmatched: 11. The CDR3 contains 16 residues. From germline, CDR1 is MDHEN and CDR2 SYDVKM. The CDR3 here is CASSLPLAGGPDTQYF. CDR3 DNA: TGTGCCAGCAGCTTACCGCTAGCGGGAGGCCCGGATACGCAGTATTTT.

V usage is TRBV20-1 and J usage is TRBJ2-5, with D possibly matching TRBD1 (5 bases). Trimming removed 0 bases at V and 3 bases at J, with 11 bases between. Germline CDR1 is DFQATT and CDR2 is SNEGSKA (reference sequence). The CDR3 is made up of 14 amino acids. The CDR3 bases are TGCAGTGCTAGAGAAGGGCAGGGTAAAGAGACCCAGTACTTC. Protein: CSAREGQGKETQYF.

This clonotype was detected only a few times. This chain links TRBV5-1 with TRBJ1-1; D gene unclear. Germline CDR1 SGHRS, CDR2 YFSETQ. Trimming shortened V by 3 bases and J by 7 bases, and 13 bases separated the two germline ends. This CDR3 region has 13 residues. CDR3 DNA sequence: TGCGCCAGCAGCTCCGGGTCTTTCCGTGAAGCTTTCTTT. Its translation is CASSSGSFREAFF.

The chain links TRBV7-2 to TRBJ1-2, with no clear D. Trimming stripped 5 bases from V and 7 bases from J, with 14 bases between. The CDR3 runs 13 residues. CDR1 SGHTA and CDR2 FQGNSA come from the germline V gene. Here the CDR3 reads CASSERGPGGYTF. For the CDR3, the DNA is TGTGCCAGCAGCGAGCGGGGTCCCGGTGGCTACACCTTC.

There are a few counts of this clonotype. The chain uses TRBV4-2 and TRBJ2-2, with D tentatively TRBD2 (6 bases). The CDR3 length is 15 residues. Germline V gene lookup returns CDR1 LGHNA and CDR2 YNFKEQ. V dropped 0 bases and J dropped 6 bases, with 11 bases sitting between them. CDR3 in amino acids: CASSQDRLVAGELFF. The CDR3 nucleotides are TGTGCCAGCAGCCAAGATAGACTAGTAGCCGGGGAGCTGTTTTTT.